The 30 T cell receptor beta chains reported below all come from one sample, sequenced in a study of blood T cell repertoires in COVID-19. Profiled with immunoSEQ multiplex PCR; TCRdb holds only in-frame clones, not every one. This table holds around 160,000 clones, about nine tenths found once. Sequenced material: peripheral blood. These receptors all stem from a man younger than 30 with acute or convalescent COVID-19.

The chain combines TRBV3-1 (or the pseudogene TRBV3-2) with TRBJ2-1; 9 bases map to TRBD2. This CDR3 has 15 residues. The V gene end was trimmed by 1 base and the J gene end by 12 bases; junction bases not matched to a gene: 10. CDR1 LGHDT and CDR2 YNNKEL come from the germline V gene (reference sequence). DNA for the CDR3: TGTGCCAGCAGCCAAGCTAGCGGGGCGCGGGAGGGGCAGTTCTTC. Its translation is CASSQASGAREGQFF.

Only a few counts were recorded for this clone. V usage is TRBV6-1 and J usage is TRBJ2-3; the match to TRBD2 covers 10 bases. CDR1 and CDR2 from the germline V gene are MNHNS and SASEGT. Trimming cost V 4 bases and J 1 base; bases outside gene matches: 5. CDR3 length equals 16 residues. The CDR3 here is CASSVILAGRTDTQYF. The CDR3 region has the DNA TGTGCCAGCAGTGTAATACTAGCGGGACGCACAGATACGCAGTATTTT.

The chain recombines TRBV6-2 or TRBV6-3 with TRBJ2-1, with D possibly being TRBD1 (5 bases). This CDR3 contains 12 residues. CDR1 and CDR2 from the germline V gene are MNHEY and SVGEGT. Trimming removed 5 bases from V and 7 bases from J, with 9 bases in between. Written as DNA, the CDR3 is TGTGCCAGCAGTCGCAGGGAAAATGAGCAGTTCTTC. Its translation: CASSRRENEQFF.

This clone was counted once. This chain joins TRBV14 and TRBJ2-1; 11 bases are a match to TRBD2. With 2 bases clipped from V and 3 bases from J, the junction kept 6 bases outside the gene matches. The CDR3 contains 17 residues. Germline CDR1 reads SGHDN; CDR2 reads FVKESK. CDR3 sequence reads: CASSQPLLAGVYNEQFF. The CDR3 coding sequence is TGTGCCAGCAGCCAACCCCTACTAGCGGGAGTCTACAATGAGCAGTTCTTC.

The rearrangement joins TRBV19 to TRBJ2-2, with 11 bases matching TRBD1. Trimming at V came to 5 bases and at J to 5 bases, leaving 10 bases not matched to a gene. The CDR3 contains 17 residues. The V gene's germline CDR1 is LNHDA and CDR2 SQIVND (reference sequence). CDR3: CASSEPGQGARTGELFF. The DNA of the CDR3 is TGTGCCAGTAGTGAACCTGGACAGGGGGCACGGACCGGGGAGCTGTTTTTT.

The J gene is TRBJ2-2, the V gene TRBV24-1; 10 nucleotides match TRBD2. This CDR3 comprises 19 residues. Germline-derived CDR1 and CDR2 are KGHDR and SFDVKD. V was pared by 4 bases and J by 5 bases, with 15 bases of the junction left unmatched. The CDR3 reads CATSDPGPASGSVTGELFF. CDR3 DNA sequence: TGTGCCACCAGTGACCCAGGCCCGGCTAGCGGGAGTGTAACCGGGGAGCTGTTTTTT.

The chain uses TRBV24-1 and TRBJ2-1; D may be TRBD2 (8 bases). This CDR3 is built from 17 residues. Germline V gene sequence: CDR1 KGHDR, CDR2 SFDVKD. V was trimmed by 2 bases and J by 4 bases, leaving 17 bases between them. The CDR3 nucleotides read TGTGCCACCAGTGATTCGAATAGCGGGGACAGATACAATGAGCAGTTCTTC. It encodes CATSDSNSGDRYNEQFF.

The V call is TRBV2, the J call TRBJ1-1; the D gene is possibly TRBD1 (5 bases). There are 14 residues in the CDR3. Germline V gene sequence: CDR1 SNHLY, CDR2 FYNNEI. The germline V and J ends were trimmed by 7 bases and 1 base, with 13 bases remaining between them. This CDR3 reads CASKAVTGNTEAFF. DNA of the CDR3: TGTGCCAGCAAGGCCGTAACAGGGAACACTGAAGCTTTCTTT.

The CDR3 coding sequence is TGTGCCAGCAGCTTAAAGGGGGCGTCTGGCTACACCTTC. This codes for CASSLKGASGYTF. This chain links TRBV5-6 with TRBJ1-2, with 7 bases that match TRBD1. V was pared by 2 bases and J by 7 bases, with 5 bases of the junction left unmatched. The CDR3 covers 13 residues. Per germline, CDR1 SGHDT and CDR2 YYEEEE.

This chain joins TRBV10-3 and TRBJ1-1, with D tentatively TRBD1 (5 bases). The ends were cut back, 5 bases at V and 3 bases at J, with 22 bases in the middle. The CDR3 is 17 residues long. CDR1 and CDR2 (germline): ENHRY, SYGVKD. In DNA, the CDR3 is TGTGCCATCAGTTTCCTCCCATCGCATTCGGGGGACACTGAAGCTTTCTTT. Translation gives CAISFLPSHSGDTEAFF.

The chain uses TRBV6-1 and TRBJ1-1; D is ambiguous. From germline, CDR1 is MNHNS and CDR2 SASEGT. CDR3 length: 14 amino acids. The V gene lost 5 bases and the J gene lost 5 bases, with 15 bases spanning the gap. The CDR3 here is CASSWRGDGTEAFF. The CDR3 bases are TGTGCCAGCAGTTGGCGCGGGGATGGAACTGAAGCTTTCTTT.

This clone was counted a few times. For the CDR3, the DNA is TGTGCCAGCAGCTTCAGGACAGGGGCCCTCTCTGGAAACACCATATATTTT. This translates into CASSFRTGALSGNTIYF. The chain has TRBV11-2 and TRBJ1-3, with 9 bases lining up with TRBD1. From germline, CDR1 is SGHAT and CDR2 FQNNGV. The length of the CDR3 is 17 residues. V gave up 3 bases and J gave up 0 bases; unmatched junction bases: 6.

The chain is built from TRBV6-6 and TRBJ2-5, with D possibly being TRBD1 (6 bases). The length of the CDR3 is 16 residues. V gave up 8 bases and J gave up 4 bases, with 23 bases separating them. Germline V gives CDR1 MNHNY, CDR2 SVGAGI (reference sequence). The CDR3 region is CASSPTNLGGRETQYF. DNA of the CDR3: TGTGCCAGCTCCCCTACCAATCTAGGGGGTCGAGAGACCCAGTACTTC.

This clone was seen only once. The chain uses TRBV24-1 and TRBJ2-1; tentatively, D is TRBD1 (6 bases). The germline V and J ends were trimmed by 10 bases and 7 bases, with 10 bases remaining between them. This CDR3 is 11 amino acids long. Germline V gene sequence: CDR1 KGHDR, CDR2 SFDVKD. The CDR3 coding sequence is TGTGCCACGGGGACAATTAATGAGCAGTTCTTC. Protein product: CATGTINEQFF.

CDR3 in DNA: TGTGCCAGCAGCTTAGCAGAGGACAGACGCTACGAGCAGTACTTC. Protein: CASSLAEDRRYEQYF. The chain employs TRBV11-2 and TRBJ2-7; D perhaps matches TRBD1 (6 bases). Between the trimmed V and J ends, which lost 1 base and 3 bases, there was a span of 13 bases. The CDR3 covers 15 residues. Germline V gene sequence: CDR1 SGHAT, CDR2 FQNNGV.

The chain has TRBV30 and TRBJ2-3, with 8 bases aligning to TRBD2. With V trimmed by 5 bases and J by 7 bases, 11 bases remained unmatched. Germline V gene sequence: CDR1 GTSNPN, CDR2 SVGIG (reference sequence). The CDR3 contains 14 residues. CDR3 residues: CAWGISGIGNTQYF. The CDR3 DNA is TGTGCCTGGGGGATTAGCGGGATTGGAAATACGCAGTATTTT.

The chain couples TRBV7-5 to TRBJ1-2. TRBV7-5 counts as a pseudogene. CDR3 length: 14 residues. CDR3 coding DNA: TGTGCCAGAAGATCCCCCGGGGTGGCCTATGGCTACACCTTC. Protein: CARRSPGVAYGYTF.

The chain carries TRBV11-2 and TRBJ2-5, with 7 nucleotides matching TRBD2. From germline, CDR1 is SGHAT and CDR2 FQNNGV. The CDR3 is made up of 15 amino acids. V lost 1 base to trimming and J lost 5 bases; unmatched junction nucleotides: 7. CDR3 DNA: TGTGCCAGCAGCTTAGCCGGGGGGACCTCGGAGACCCAGTACTTC. This gives the protein CASSLAGGTSETQYF.

The chain couples TRBV6-5 to TRBJ2-3; the match to TRBD1 covers 9 bases. Germline CDR1 MNHEY, CDR2 SVGAGI. The CDR3 is made up of 15 amino acids. J gave up 1 base and V 5 bases, and 4 bases lay outside the gene matches. The CDR3 region is CASSLGQGGTDTQYF. CDR3 sequence (DNA): TGTGCCAGCAGTCTGGGACAGGGCGGCACAGATACGCAGTATTTT.

This sequence joins TRBV5-6 and TRBJ2-3, with a weak D call TRBD1 (6 bases). The CDR3 has 14 residues. Between the trimmed V and J ends, which lost 7 bases and 1 base, there was a span of 13 bases. The germline CDR1 and CDR2 sequences are SGHDT and YYEEEE. CDR3 DNA: TGTGCCAGCGGGGGCGGCATCCGCACAGATACGCAGTATTTT. This sequence encodes CASGGGIRTDTQYF.

The chain has TRBV19 and TRBJ1-2; perhaps TRBD1 as D (5 bases). The CDR3 length is 14 residues. CDR1 is LNHDA, CDR2 SQIVND, per germline (reference sequence). Trimming removed 10 bases from V and 8 bases from J, with 23 bases in between. Here the CDR3 reads CAIRFRGGVGGYTF. DNA of the CDR3: TGTGCCATTCGATTCCGGGGAGGGGTCGGCGGCTACACCTTC.

This clone was seen only a few times. V usage is TRBV5-6 and J usage is TRBJ1-2, with D perhaps TRBD1 (5 bases). The V end was cut by 0 bases, the J end by 4 bases, with 10 bases between. CDR3 length: 14 amino acids. The germline V gene encodes CDR1 SGHDT and CDR2 YYEEEE. Here the CDR3 reads CASSLDRNFYGYTF. The CDR3 coding sequence is TGTGCCAGCAGCTTGGACAGGAACTTCTATGGCTACACCTTC.

The chain is built from TRBV6-5 and TRBJ2-1, with TRBD1 matching 11 bases. Germline V CDR1 and CDR2: MNHEY, SVGAGI. The CDR3 spans 16 residues. V shed 4 bases, J shed 8 bases, and the junction held 10 bases outside the gene matches. CDR3 region: CASSFFPGQGGHEQFF. CDR3 nucleotide sequence: TGTGCCAGCAGTTTCTTTCCGGGACAGGGGGGTCATGAGCAGTTCTTC.

CDR3 DNA sequence: TGTGCCAGTCGGGACAGAGGGGAGCTGTTTTTT. This encodes CASRDRGELFF. The chain links TRBV19 to TRBJ2-2; TRBD1 aligns across 7 bases. After removal of 8 bases from V and 8 bases from J, the junction contained 2 bases not matched to a gene. The CDR3 spans 11 residues. Germline V gene sequence: CDR1 LNHDA, CDR2 SQIVND (reference sequence).

This clone was observed a single time. The V gene is TRBV5-4, the J gene TRBJ1-1; perhaps TRBD1 as D (5 bases). CDR1 and CDR2 (germline): SGHNT, YYREEE (reference sequence). The CDR3 has 15 residues. V shed 1 base and J shed 0 bases, with 10 bases lying between them. As DNA, the CDR3 is TGTGCCAGCAGCTTGCCCAGGGAGGTGAACACTGAAGCTTTCTTT. Its protein product is CASSLPREVNTEAFF. The full variable domain, in which reference TRBV5-4 and TRBJ1-1 provide the parts outside the CDR3, is ETGVTQSPTHLIKTRGQQVTLRCSSQSGHNTVSWYQQALGQGPQFIFQYYREEENGRGNFPPRFSGLQFPNYSSELNVNALELDDSALYLCASSLPREVNTEAFFGQGTRLTVV.

The sample holds one count of this clone. The genes are TRBV19 and TRBJ1-1; 9 bases agree with TRBD1. The junction had 5 bases not matched to a gene; V was cut back by 6 bases and J by 0 bases. Germline V gene sequence: CDR1 LNHDA, CDR2 SQIVND (reference sequence). CDR3 length equals 15 residues. The CDR3 sequence: CASRVQGAMNTEAFF. CDR3 bases: TGTGCCAGTAGGGTACAGGGGGCCATGAACACTGAAGCTTTCTTT.

The rearrangement uses TRBV5-1 and TRBJ1-1; TRBD1 agrees at 8 bases. Germline V gives CDR1 SGHRS, CDR2 YFSETQ. V trimming: 5 bases; J trimming: 4 bases; junction bases outside the gene matches: 4. The CDR3 loop spans 13 amino acids. CDR3 sequence reads: CASRPQGATEAFF. CDR3 bases: TGCGCCAGCAGGCCTCAGGGGGCCACTGAAGCTTTCTTT.

The chain uses TRBV5-1 and TRBJ1-1; no clear D gene. CDR1 SGHRS and CDR2 YFSETQ come from the germline V gene. The CDR3 is 15 amino acids. V lost 0 bases, J lost 0 bases, and 9 bases lay in between. Written as DNA, the CDR3 is TGCGCCAGCAGCTTGGCCGGACTCCTGAACACTGAAGCTTTCTTT. Translating it yields CASSLAGLLNTEAFF.

This clone was detected once. The rearrangement uses TRBV24-1 and TRBJ2-5, with a weak D call TRBD1 (6 bases). The V gene lost 3 bases and the J gene lost 0 bases, with 10 bases spanning the gap. Germline lookup yields CDR1 KGHDR and CDR2 SFDVKD. The CDR3 sequence is 15 residues long. CDR3: CATSDPGQNQETQYF. The CDR3 DNA reads as TGTGCCACCAGTGATCCAGGACAGAACCAAGAGACCCAGTACTTC.

This clone has only a few counts. The chain links TRBV9 to TRBJ1-2; TRBD1 aligns across 9 bases. This CDR3 is built from 13 residues. The V segment lost 4 bases and the J segment 3 bases; nucleotides outside the gene matches: 1. Looked up from germline, CDR1 is SGDLS and CDR2 is YYNGEE. The CDR3 DNA reads TGTGCCAGCAGCCGGGACAGGGACTATGGCTACACCTTC. Its protein is CASSRDRDYGYTF.